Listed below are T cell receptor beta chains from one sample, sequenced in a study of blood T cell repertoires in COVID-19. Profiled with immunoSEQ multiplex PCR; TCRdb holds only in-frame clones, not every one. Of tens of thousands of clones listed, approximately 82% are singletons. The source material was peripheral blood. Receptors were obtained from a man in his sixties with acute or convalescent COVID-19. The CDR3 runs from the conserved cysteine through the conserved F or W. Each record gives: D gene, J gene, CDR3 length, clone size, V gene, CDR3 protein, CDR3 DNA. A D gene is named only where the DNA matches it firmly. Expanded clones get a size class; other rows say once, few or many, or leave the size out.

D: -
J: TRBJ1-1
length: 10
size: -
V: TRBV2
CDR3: CASSVTGAFF
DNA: TGTGCCAGCAGTGTGACTGGAGCTTTCTTT

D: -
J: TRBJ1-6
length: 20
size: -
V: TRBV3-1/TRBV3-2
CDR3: CASSLRQGRGHLLGNSPLHF
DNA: TGTGCCAGCAGCCTCCGGCAAGGCAGGGGCCACCTCTTGGGTAATTCACCCCTCCACTTT

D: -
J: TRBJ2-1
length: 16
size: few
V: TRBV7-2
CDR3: CASSLTGRSSYNEQFF
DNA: TGTGCCAGCAGCTTAACGGGGAGGAGCTCCTACAATGAGCAGTTCTTC

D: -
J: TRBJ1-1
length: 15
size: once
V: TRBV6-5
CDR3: CASSYSKTVNTEAFF
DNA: TGTGCCAGCAGTTACTCGAAAACGGTGAACACTGAAGCTTTCTTT

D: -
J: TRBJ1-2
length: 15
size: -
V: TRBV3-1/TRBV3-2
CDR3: CASSQGAVSNYGYTF
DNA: TGTGCCAGCAGCCAAGGAGCGGTCTCTAACTATGGCTACACCTTC

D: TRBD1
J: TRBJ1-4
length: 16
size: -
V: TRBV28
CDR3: CASNFGTGRDNEKLFF
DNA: TGTGCCAGCAATTTCGGGACAGGGCGGGATAATGAAAAACTGTTTTTT

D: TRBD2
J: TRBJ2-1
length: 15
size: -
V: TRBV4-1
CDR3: CASSQGAGGLREQFF
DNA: TGCGCCAGCAGCCAAGGAGCGGGGGGTTTGAGGGAGCAGTTCTTC

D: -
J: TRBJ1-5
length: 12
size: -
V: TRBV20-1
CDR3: CSASPGEGPQHF
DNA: TGCAGTGCTAGTCCAGGAGAGGGGCCCCAGCATTTT

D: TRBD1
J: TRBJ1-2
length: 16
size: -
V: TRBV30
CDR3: CAWKNPFQGAVYGYTF
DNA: TGTGCCTGGAAAAACCCGTTCCAGGGGGCTGTTTATGGCTACACCTTC

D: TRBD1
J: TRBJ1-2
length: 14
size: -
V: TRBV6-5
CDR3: CASSSQGASYGYTF
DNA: TGTGCCAGCAGTTCCCAGGGGGCGTCCTATGGCTACACCTTC

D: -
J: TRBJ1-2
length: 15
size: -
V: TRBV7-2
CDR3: CASSPRTQGGDGYTF
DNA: TGTGCCAGCAGCCCCCGGACTCAGGGAGGGGATGGCTACACCTTC

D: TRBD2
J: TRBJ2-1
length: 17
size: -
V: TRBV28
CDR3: CASSPWSGGGVSYEQFF
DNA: TGTGCCAGCAGTCCTTGGTCTGGCGGGGGGGTGTCTTATGAGCAGTTCTTC

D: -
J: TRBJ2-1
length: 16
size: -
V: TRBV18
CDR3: CASSPRGDRSYNEQFF
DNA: TGTGCCAGCTCACCACGGGGAGATCGCTCCTACAATGAGCAGTTCTTC

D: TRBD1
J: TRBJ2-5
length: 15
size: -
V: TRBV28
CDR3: CASSSTGAGKETQYF
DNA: TGTGCCAGCAGCTCGACAGGGGCGGGAAAAGAGACCCAGTACTTC

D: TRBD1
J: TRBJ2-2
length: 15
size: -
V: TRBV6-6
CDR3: CASTNGQVNTGELFF
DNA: TGTGCCAGCACCAATGGACAGGTGAACACCGGGGAGCTGTTTTTT